One and the same sample provided the 23 T cell receptor beta chains below, sequenced in a study of T cell clones after liver transplantation. The table came from immunoSEQ multiplex PCR; TCRdb's copy has only in-frame clones and leaves some out. The table shows about 76,000 clones, with roughly 85% occurring only once. The specimen comprised CD4+ T cells from blood, sampled at the 22-month timepoint. The receptor set was obtained from a human patient who received a liver transplant. Some T cells may originate from the graft donor.

This clone appeared a single time. The chain couples TRBV4-1 to TRBJ1-2; the match to TRBD1 covers 8 bases. V lost 1 base and J lost 7; bases outside the gene matches: 8. There are 15 residues in the CDR3. Looked up from germline, CDR1 is MGHRA and CDR2 is YSYEKL. The CDR3 coding sequence is TGCGCCAGCAGCCAAGGGGGGGGACAGGTGATTGGCTACACCTTC. As protein: CASSQGGGQVIGYTF.

The rearrangement uses TRBV2 and TRBJ1-4, with D unresolved. The CDR3 sequence is 15 residues long. V was trimmed by 1 base and J by 0 bases, leaving 6 bases between them. CDR1 is SNHLY and CDR2 is FYNNEI in the germline V gene. The CDR3 here is CASSEVGATNEKLFF. CDR3 nucleotides: TGTGCCAGCAGTGAAGTGGGCGCAACTAATGAAAAACTGTTTTTT.

For the CDR3, the DNA is TGTGCCAGCAGCTTTCGACAGGGGGCCGCAGATACGCAGTATTTT. This gives the protein CASSFRQGAADTQYF. The J gene is TRBJ2-3, the V gene TRBV5-8; 10 bases line up with TRBD1. CDR1 and CDR2 from the germline V gene are SGHTS and YDEGEE. V lost 2 bases, J lost 4 bases, and 4 bases stayed unmatched. This CDR3 is 15 amino acids long.

Only a few counts were recorded for this clone. V is TRBV19 and J is TRBJ2-5; 7 nucleotides align to TRBD1. Trimming at V came to 7 bases and at J to 1 base, leaving 3 bases not matched to a gene. CDR1 is LNHDA, CDR2 SQIVND, per germline (reference sequence). The CDR3 spans 13 residues. The CDR3 here is CASNDRVQETQYF. The DNA for the CDR3 is TGTGCCAGTAACGACAGGGTCCAAGAGACCCAGTACTTC.

This chain links TRBV7-3 with TRBJ2-2; 9 bases fit TRBD1. Germline V gene lookup returns CDR1 SGHTA and CDR2 FQGTGA. Trimming at V came to 5 bases and at J to 7 bases, leaving 14 bases not matched to a gene. This CDR3 comprises 17 residues. CDR3 in DNA: TGTGCCAGCAGCCCCCGGAGGGACAGGGTTCCAAGCGGGGAGCTGTTTTTT. Its translation: CASSPRRDRVPSGELFF.

The chain is built from TRBV18 and TRBJ2-2; 7 bases match TRBD1. Germline V gives CDR1 KGHSH, CDR2 LQKENI. CDR3 length: 14 amino acids. After removal of 6 bases from V and 3 bases from J, the junction contained 4 bases not matched to a gene. CDR3 sequence: CASSWDSYTGELFF. The CDR3 DNA reads TGTGCCAGCTCCTGGGACAGCTACACCGGGGAGCTGTTTTTT. The variable domain in full, with the rest retrieved from reference TRBV18 and TRBJ2-2, is NAGVMQNPRHLVRRRGQEARLRCSPMKGHSHVYWYRQLPEEGLKFMVYLQKENIIDESGMPKERFSAEFPKEGPSILRIQQVVRGDSAAYFCASSWDSYTGELFFGEGSRLTVL.

V and J are TRBV19 and TRBJ1-1, with D perhaps TRBD1 (5 bases). Between the trimmed V and J ends, which lost 7 bases and 2 bases, there was a span of 17 bases. The germline CDR1 and CDR2 sequences are LNHDA and SQIVND (reference sequence). This CDR3 is 15 amino acids long. CDR3 sequence reads: CASTSWGGFNTEAFF. In nucleotides, the CDR3 is TGTGCCAGTACCTCATGGGGGGGATTTAACACTGAAGCTTTCTTT.

The V gene is TRBV6-6, the J gene TRBJ2-7, with 7 bases fitting TRBD2. Germline CDR1 is MNHNY and CDR2 is SVGAGI (reference sequence). The CDR3 covers 15 residues. Trimming cost V 7 bases and J 2 bases; bases outside gene matches: 11. CDR3 sequence reads: CASKLMSGTPYEQYF. The CDR3 DNA reads TGTGCCAGCAAGTTGATGAGCGGGACTCCCTACGAGCAGTACTTC.

The chain employs TRBV15 and TRBJ2-5, with 9 bases lining up with TRBD1. The CDR3 has 14 residues. Germline V lookup: CDR1 LNHNV, CDR2 YYDKDF (reference sequence). V was clipped by 5 bases and J by 2 bases; unmatched bases: 3. The CDR3 DNA follows: TGTGCCACCAGCCCTGGACAGGGGCAAGAGACCCAGTACTTC. This translates into CATSPGQGQETQYF.

The V and J genes are TRBV11-3 and TRBJ2-1; D not certain. The germline CDR1 and CDR2 sequences are SGHNT and YENEEA. The CDR3 is made up of 14 amino acids. V was pared by 0 bases and J by 8 bases, with 11 bases between. CDR3 loop: CASSLDQVSDEQFF. The CDR3 nucleotides read TGTGCCAGCAGCTTAGATCAAGTTTCGGATGAGCAGTTCTTC.

The V and J genes are TRBV6-5 and TRBJ1-5; D is unresolved. V lost 2 bases to trimming and J lost 3 bases, with 8 bases between them. CDR3 length: 14 amino acids. The germline CDR1 and CDR2 sequences are MNHEY and SVGAGI. CDR3 residues: CASSYSRVNQPQHF. CDR3 DNA sequence: TGTGCCAGCAGTTACAGCCGGGTCAATCAGCCCCAGCATTTT.

The chain employs TRBV7-7 and TRBJ2-5; 8 nucleotides match TRBD2. The V segment lost 5 bases and the J segment 5 bases; nucleotides outside the gene matches: 10. The CDR3 extends over 15 amino acids. CDR1 and CDR2 (germline): SSHAT, FNYEAQ (reference sequence). CDR3 region: CASSPRGGMEETQYF. Written as DNA, the CDR3 is TGTGCCAGCAGCCCCCGGGGGGGCATGGAGGAGACCCAGTACTTC.

In this sample, this clone turned up a few times. This chain uses TRBV6-1 with TRBJ2-7; D gene uncertain. The V gene lost 0 bases and the J gene lost 4 bases, with 4 bases spanning the gap. The germline V gene encodes CDR1 MNHNS and CDR2 SASEGT. The CDR3 runs 12 residues. In DNA, the CDR3 is TGTGCCAGCAGTGAAGCTAAGTACGAGCAGTACTTC. Translated: CASSEAKYEQYF.

The rearrangement uses TRBV5-6 and TRBJ1-5; TRBD1 might be the D (6 bases). The CDR3 covers 16 residues. V lost 4 bases and J 3 bases, leaving 17 bases between the germline ends. Germline V gene sequence: CDR1 SGHDT, CDR2 YYEEEE. The DNA for the CDR3 is TGTGCCAGCAGCGGGAGGGGGGCAGGGAACAATCAGCCCCAGCATTTT. This translates into CASSGRGAGNNQPQHF.

V gene TRBV28 combines with J gene TRBJ2-7, with a weak D call TRBD1 (6 bases). The CDR3 totals 12 residues. V lost 7 bases and J 5 bases, leaving 12 bases between the germline ends. Germline V CDR1 and CDR2: MDHEN, SYDVKM. The CDR3 here is CASTDRLDEQYF. For the CDR3, the DNA is TGTGCCAGCACAGACAGGCTGGACGAGCAGTACTTC.

This chain joins TRBV11-2 and TRBJ2-7; perhaps D is TRBD1 or TRBD2 (5 bases each). From germline, CDR1 is SGHAT and CDR2 FQNNGV. This CDR3 region has 14 residues. Trimming took off 9 bases at V and 5 bases at J, with 20 bases between the two ends. CDR3 sequence reads: CASDTRGFSNEQYF. The CDR3 DNA is TGTGCCAGTGATACTAGGGGTTTTTCAAACGAGCAGTACTTC.

The chain carries TRBV7-2 and TRBJ2-3; possible D gene TRBD1, 5 bases. The CDR3 covers 15 residues. Looked up from germline, CDR1 is SGHTA and CDR2 is FQGNSA. V was clipped by 4 bases and J by 8 bases, with 19 bases between them. CDR3 bases: TGTGCCAGCAGCTACATACAGGTTCGCGGTGGTACGCAGTATTTT. Protein: CASSYIQVRGGTQYF.

This chain links TRBV10-3 with TRBJ2-6, with D possibly being TRBD1 (5 bases). The CDR3 contains 13 residues. V was shortened by 11 bases and J by 4 bases, with 12 bases between the two germline ends. The germline gives CDR1 ENHRY, CDR2 SYGVKD. The CDR3 bases are TGTGCCGCACAGGCATCCGGGGCCAACGTCCTGACTTTC. Translated, it gives CAAQASGANVLTF.

The CDR3 sequence is CASSVVSNTGELFF. In DNA form, the CDR3 reads TGTGCCAGCAGCGTAGTCTCGAACACCGGGGAGCTGTTTTTT. This sequence joins TRBV9 and TRBJ2-2; D gene uncertain. In germline, CDR1 is SGDLS, CDR2 YYNGEE. Trimming pared 0 bases from V and 0 bases from J, leaving 3 bases between. The CDR3 totals 14 residues.

This clone was counted a few times. V is TRBV9 and J is TRBJ2-7, with 7 bases identical to TRBD2. In germline, CDR1 is SGDLS, CDR2 YYNGEE. The length of the CDR3 is 14 residues. V dropped 2 bases and J dropped 5; count of bases not matched to a gene: 7. DNA for the CDR3: TGTGCCAGCAGCGTCAGCGGGAAGCCCCACGAGCAGTACTTC. It yields the protein CASSVSGKPHEQYF.

The chain carries TRBV5-6 and TRBJ1-5, with D unclear. Trimming left V 3 bases short and J 7 bases short, with 8 bases between. The CDR3 consists of 12 residues. Germline lookup yields CDR1 SGHDT and CDR2 YYEEEE. CDR3 coding DNA: TGTGCCAGCAGCTCGGGCCGCCAGCCCCAGCATTTT. Translation: CASSSGRQPQHF.

The CDR3 sequence is CASSLRWGGWDQETQYF. The DNA for the CDR3 is TGTGCCAGCAGCCTTCGATGGGGCGGGTGGGATCAAGAGACCCAGTACTTC. This chain links TRBV11-2 with TRBJ2-5, with D perhaps matching TRBD1 or TRBD2 (5 bases each). CDR1 is SGHAT, CDR2 FQNNGV, per germline. V was pared by 5 bases and J by 2 bases, with 21 bases between. The CDR3 covers 17 residues.

The chain couples TRBV7-2 to TRBJ2-1; 8 nucleotides line up with TRBD2. The length of the CDR3 is 17 residues. The ends lost 4 bases at V and 2 bases at J; junction bases unmatched: 10. Germline assignment: CDR1 SGHTA and CDR2 FQGNSA. CDR3 nucleotides: TGTGCCAGCAGCTACCCCGCGGGAGGAAACCCCTACAATGAGCAGTTCTTC. It encodes CASSYPAGGNPYNEQFF. The variable domain in full, with the rest retrieved from reference TRBV7-2 and TRBJ2-1, is GAGVSQSPSNKVTEKGKDVELRCDPISGHTALYWYRQSLGQGLEFLIYFQGNSAPDKSGLPSDRFSAERTGGSVSTLTIQRTQQEDSAVYLCASSYPAGGNPYNEQFFGPGTRLTVL.